Detailed here is one T cell receptor (beta chain). The antigen remains unidentified. The data stem from a study of T cell responses to AZD1222 COVID-19 vaccine. Germline CDR1 SGDLS, CDR2 YYNGEE. The CDR3 runs to 14 residues. V shed 3 bases and J shed 2 bases, with 9 bases lying between them. Data came from immunoSEQ multiplex PCR; TCRdb stores just in-frame clones and leaves some out. Of over 100,000 clones in the sample, about 88% are singletons; the top ten hold approximately 15%. Study-wide results and caveats: Repertoire sampling was restricted to post-peak T cell response timepoints.

Sequences were derived from peripheral blood, sampled on day 0 of AZD1222 vaccination. The V gene is TRBV9, the J gene TRBJ1-3; no reliable D call. The sequence was collected from an adult in good health. CDR3 residues: CASSADGTGNTIYF. The CDR3 DNA follows: TGTGCCAGCAGCGCCGACGGAACTGGAAACACCATATATTTT. Using reference TRBV9 and TRBJ1-3 for the parts outside the CDR3, the full variable domain is DSGVTQTPKHLITATGQRVTLRCSPRSGDLSVYWYQQSLDQGLQFLIQYYNGEERAKGNILERFSAQQFPDLHSELNLSSLELGDSALYFCASSADGTGNTIYFGEGSWLTVV.